A single sample gave rise to the 23 T cell receptor beta chains below, sequenced in a study of T cell responses to AZD1222 COVID-19 vaccine. Some clones are missing from TCRdb's copy, which holds only in-frame ones; the method was immunoSEQ multiplex PCR. In the table there are over 100,000 clones, 87% of which are singletons. The input for sequencing was peripheral blood, taken on day 0 of AZD1222 vaccination. These receptor sequences come from an adult in good health.

The rearrangement links TRBV6-5 to TRBJ1-5, with TRBD1 as a possible D gene (5 bases). V shed 6 bases and J shed 2 bases, with 11 bases lying between them. The germline V gene has CDR1 MNHEY and CDR2 SVGAGI. The CDR3 sequence is 14 residues long. This chain's CDR3 is CASRPGGGNQPQHF. As DNA, the CDR3 is TGTGCCAGCAGACCTGGGGGGGGCAATCAGCCCCAGCATTTT.

The chain employs TRBV10-2 and TRBJ2-3; possibly TRBD1 for D (5 bases). The CDR3 consists of 14 residues. Trimming stripped 7 bases from V and 4 bases from J, with 15 bases between. Germline values: CDR1 WSHSY, CDR2 SAAADI. For the CDR3, the DNA is TGCGCCAGCAAACAAGGGGTTGGGGCAGATACGCAGTATTTT. It translates to CASKQGVGADTQYF.

The chain carries TRBV19 and TRBJ1-4, with 7 bases aligning to TRBD1. The CDR3 is 12 residues long. CDR1 LNHDA and CDR2 SQIVND come from the germline V gene (reference sequence). The trim removed 5 bases at V and 12 bases at J, leaving 6 bases unmatched. The CDR3 loop reads CASSLRDSQLFF. For the CDR3, the DNA is TGTGCCAGTAGTCTACGGGACAGCCAACTGTTTTTT.

The V call is TRBV10-2, the J call TRBJ2-7, with a possible D match to TRBD1 (6 bases). The V gene's germline CDR1 is WSHSY and CDR2 SAAADI. V lost 8 bases and J lost 2, with 13 bases in between. There are 13 residues in the CDR3. CDR3 region: CASRTVRTYEQYF. The CDR3 DNA reads TGCGCCAGCCGGACAGTCCGTACCTACGAGCAGTACTTC.

CDR3 protein: CASSPSFGYEQYF. The CDR3 nucleotides are TGTGCCAGCAGCCCTTCCTTTGGGTACGAGCAGTACTTC. The rearrangement links TRBV3-1 (or the pseudogene TRBV3-2) to TRBJ2-7; no firm D call. Per germline, CDR1 LGHDT and CDR2 YNNKEL (reference sequence). Trimming removed 4 bases from V and 4 bases from J, with 11 bases in between. CDR3 length: 13 amino acids.

V is TRBV28 and J is TRBJ1-2, with D perhaps TRBD1 (5 bases). The V gene's germline CDR1 is MDHEN and CDR2 SYDVKM. Trimming cost V 7 bases and J 5 bases, with 17 bases left between them. The CDR3 runs 14 residues. The CDR3 region has the DNA TGTGCCAGCATACAGCGCGGGGCTATTTATGGCTACACCTTC. Its translation is CASIQRGAIYGYTF.

This clone was detected only once. The V gene is TRBV7-8, the J gene TRBJ2-6; D might be TRBD1 or TRBD2, each matching 5 bases. The CDR3 is made up of 15 amino acids. Germline-derived CDR1 and CDR2 are SGHVS and FQNEAQ. Trimming shortened V by 0 bases and J by 2 bases, and 5 bases separated the two germline ends. This chain's CDR3 is CASSLAGAGANVLTF. CDR3 sequence (DNA): TGTGCCAGCAGCTTAGCGGGGGCTGGGGCCAACGTCCTGACTTTC.

The chain carries TRBV5-4 and TRBJ1-2, with 8 bases matching TRBD1. The junction had 9 bases not matched to a gene; V was cut back by 4 bases and J by 4 bases. The CDR3 length is 15 residues. Germline values: CDR1 SGHNT, CDR2 YYREEE (reference sequence). The CDR3: CASSTRQGAGYGYTF. The CDR3 DNA reads as TGTGCCAGCAGCACGCGTCAGGGGGCAGGCTATGGCTACACCTTC. The whole variable domain, filled in from reference TRBV5-4 and TRBJ1-2, reads ETGVTQSPTHLIKTRGQQVTLRCSSQSGHNTVSWYQQALGQGPQFIFQYYREEENGRGNFPPRFSGLQFPNYSSELNVNALELDDSALYLCASSTRQGAGYGYTFGSGTRLTVV.

The gene calls are TRBV9 and TRBJ2-3; D unresolved. CDR1 is SGDLS, CDR2 YYNGEE, per germline. The V and J ends lost 4 bases and 2 bases respectively, with 8 bases between them. The CDR3 loop spans 13 amino acids. CDR3 sequence: CASSPGVTDTQYF. The CDR3 region has the DNA TGTGCCAGCAGCCCAGGAGTCACAGATACGCAGTATTTT.

The V gene is TRBV7-3, the J gene TRBJ2-3; 8 bases fit TRBD2. V lost 5 bases and J lost 3; bases outside the gene matches: 7. The CDR3 is 15 residues long. Germline CDR1 and CDR2: SGHTA and FQGTGA. CDR3 amino acids: CASSPSRGETDTQYF. As DNA, the CDR3 is TGTGCCAGCAGCCCCTCGCGGGGGGAGACAGATACGCAGTATTTT.

This sequence joins TRBV28 and TRBJ2-1; 9 bases agree with TRBD2. The CDR3 totals 16 residues. The junction had 10 bases not matched to a gene; V was cut back by 5 bases and J by 5 bases. The germline V gene encodes CDR1 MDHEN and CDR2 SYDVKM. CDR3 sequence (DNA): TGTGCCAGCAGTCGCTTAGCGGGAGTCGGGAACAATGAGCAGTTCTTC. This gives the protein CASSRLAGVGNNEQFF.

The CDR3 nucleotides are TGTGCCAGCAGTTTATATTCAGGCCCCTATAATTCACCCCTCCACTTT. Translating it yields CASSLYSGPYNSPLHF. J is TRBJ1-6 and V is TRBV28; D call uncertain. Trimming removed 1 base from V and 2 bases from J, with 9 bases in between. The CDR3 contains 16 residues. CDR1 MDHEN and CDR2 SYDVKM come from the germline V gene.

The V gene is TRBV7-2, the J gene TRBJ2-1, with 10 bases aligning to TRBD2. CDR1 and CDR2 (germline): SGHTA, FQGNSA. V shed 2 bases and J 10 bases; nucleotides not matched to a gene: 5. The CDR3 loop spans 14 amino acids. DNA of the CDR3: TGTGCCAGCAGCTTAAGCGGGGGGGCCCCCGAGCAGTTCTTC. Translating it yields CASSLSGGAPEQFF.

The chain is built from TRBV4-3 and TRBJ1-3; tentatively, D is TRBD1 (5 bases). This CDR3 has 15 residues. Germline CDR1 and CDR2: LGHNA and YSLEER. V lost 5 bases and J lost 0, with 11 bases in between. The CDR3 DNA is TGCGCCAGCAGCTCGACAGAGAACTCTGGAAACACCATATATTTT. Amino acids: CASSSTENSGNTIYF.

The V and J genes are TRBV5-4 and TRBJ1-2, with D perhaps TRBD1 (6 bases). This CDR3 contains 15 residues. Germline V gives CDR1 SGHNT, CDR2 YYREEE (reference sequence). The V end lost 1 base, the J end lost 5 bases, and 15 bases lay between the germline ends. CDR3 region: CASSLLQGLGYGYTF. The CDR3 DNA sequence: TGTGCCAGCAGCTTGTTACAGGGACTAGGGTATGGCTACACCTTC.

J is TRBJ1-5 and V is TRBV6-6; 8 nucleotides match TRBD1. The V segment lost 8 bases and the J segment 4 bases; nucleotides outside the gene matches: 7. Germline loops: CDR1 MNHNY, CDR2 SVGAGI (reference sequence). This CDR3 comprises 14 residues. The CDR3 DNA reads TGTGCCAGCTTGGACAGGGCGCGGAATCAGCCCCAGCATTTT. This gives the protein CASLDRARNQPQHF.

V usage is TRBV18 and J usage is TRBJ2-3; no clear D gene. This CDR3 is 15 amino acids long. Germline V gives CDR1 KGHSH, CDR2 LQKENI. V gave up 2 bases and J gave up 1 base, with 10 bases separating them. CDR3: CASSPNEARTDTQYF. DNA for the CDR3: TGTGCCAGCTCACCAAATGAAGCGCGCACAGATACGCAGTATTTT.

The chain recombines TRBV7-2 with TRBJ2-1; 14 nucleotides line up with TRBD2. V lost 3 bases to trimming and J lost 3 bases; unmatched junction nucleotides: 1. Germline CDR1 SGHTA, CDR2 FQGNSA. The CDR3 has 16 residues. CDR3 in DNA: TGTGCCAGCAGCTTTGGGACTAGCGGGGGCTACAATGAGCAGTTCTTC. This gives the protein CASSFGTSGGYNEQFF. The variable domain in full, with the rest retrieved from reference TRBV7-2 and TRBJ2-1, is GAGVSQSPSNKVTEKGKDVELRCDPISGHTALYWYRQSLGQGLEFLIYFQGNSAPDKSGLPSDRFSAERTGGSVSTLTIQRTQQEDSAVYLCASSFGTSGGYNEQFFGPGTRLTVL.

The chain couples TRBV5-6 to TRBJ2-6; D gene unclear. Germline CDR1 reads SGHDT; CDR2 reads YYEEEE. V was pared by 2 bases and J by 4 bases, with 10 bases between. This CDR3 comprises 15 residues. The CDR3 DNA is TGTGCCAGCAGCTTCTGGATCTCCGGGGCCAACGTCCTGACTTTC. It encodes CASSFWISGANVLTF. The full variable domain, completed using reference TRBV5-6 and TRBJ2-6, is DAGVTQSPTHLIKTRGQQVTLRCSPKSGHDTVSWYQQALGQGPQFIFQYYEEEERQRGNFPDRFSGHQFPNYSSELNVNALLLGDSALYLCASSFWISGANVLTFGAGSRLTVL.

The CDR3 DNA is TGTGCCAGCAGTTCCGACATCGACGCGCTCCTCTATGGCTACACCTTC. Its protein is CASSSDIDALLYGYTF. The rearrangement joins TRBV7-2 to TRBJ1-2; no reliable D call. Germline V gives CDR1 SGHTA, CDR2 FQGNSA. The CDR3 loop spans 16 amino acids. Trimming left V 6 bases short and J 4 bases short, with 21 bases between. The full variable domain, with the rest looked up from reference TRBV7-2 and TRBJ1-2, is GAGVSQSPSNKVTEKGKDVELRCDPISGHTALYWYRQSLGQGLEFLIYFQGNSAPDKSGLPSDRFSAERTGGSVSTLTIQRTQQEDSAVYLCASSSDIDALLYGYTFGSGTRLTVV.

The V call is TRBV28, the J call TRBJ1-5; D is perhaps TRBD1 (5 bases). This CDR3 contains 15 residues. Looked up from germline, CDR1 is MDHEN and CDR2 is SYDVKM. V shed 6 bases and J shed 4 bases, with 16 bases lying between them. CDR3 region: CASRPRGTQNQPQHF. In DNA form, the CDR3 reads TGTGCCAGCAGACCGCGAGGGACTCAGAATCAGCCCCAGCATTTT. The full variable domain, completed using reference TRBV28 and TRBJ1-5, is DVKVTQSSRYLVKRTGEKVFLECVQDMDHENMFWYRQDPGLGLRLIYFSYDVKMKEKGDIPEGYSVSREKKERFSLILESASTNQTSMYLCASRPRGTQNQPQHFGDGTRLSIL.

The rearrangement uses TRBV10-3 and TRBJ2-5, with 7 bases matching TRBD2. Germline trimming cut 0 bases from V and 3 bases from J; bases unmatched to any gene: 1. CDR3 length: 14 residues. CDR1 is ENHRY and CDR2 is SYGVKD in the germline V gene. The CDR3 loop is CAISESAGKETQYF. The CDR3, as DNA: TGTGCCATCAGTGAGTCAGCGGGGAAAGAGACCCAGTACTTC.

This clone was detected only a few times. The identical CDR3 is also encoded by other nucleotide sequences in the sample. This chain links TRBV27 with TRBJ1-1; the D gene is possibly TRBD1 (5 bases). Germline V lookup: CDR1 MNHEY, CDR2 SMNVEV (reference sequence). V was pared by 0 bases and J by 5 bases, with 10 bases between. The CDR3 loop spans 14 amino acids. The CDR3 DNA is TGTGCCAGCAGTTTATCCAGGGTTGGGACTGAAGCTTTCTTT. Its protein is CASSLSRVGTEAFF.